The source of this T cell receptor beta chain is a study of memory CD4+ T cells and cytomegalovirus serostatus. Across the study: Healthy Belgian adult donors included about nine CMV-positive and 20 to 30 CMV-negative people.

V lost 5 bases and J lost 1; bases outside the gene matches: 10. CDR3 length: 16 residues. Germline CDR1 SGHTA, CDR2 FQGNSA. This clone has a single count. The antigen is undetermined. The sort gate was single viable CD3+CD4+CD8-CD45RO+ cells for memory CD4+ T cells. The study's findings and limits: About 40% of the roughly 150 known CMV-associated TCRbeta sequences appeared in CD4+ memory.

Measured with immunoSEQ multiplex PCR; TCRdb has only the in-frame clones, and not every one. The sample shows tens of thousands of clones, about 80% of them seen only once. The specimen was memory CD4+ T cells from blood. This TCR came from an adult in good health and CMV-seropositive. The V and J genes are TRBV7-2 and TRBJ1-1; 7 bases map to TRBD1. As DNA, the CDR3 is TGTGCCAGCAGCCTAGAAGGGGGCTGGGCGAACACTGAAGCTTTCTTT. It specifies CASSLEGGWANTEAFF.